This T cell receptor (beta chain) is from a study of cytomegalovirus exposure and HLA in healthy donors. This clone was found once. The V end lost 2 bases, the J end lost 4 bases, and 17 bases lay between the germline ends. Germline CDR1 reads SGHAT; CDR2 reads FQNNGV. The CDR3 runs 16 residues. The PCR employed 60 Vbeta primers together with 13 Jbeta primers. Sequencing used immunoSEQ multiplex PCR; TCRdb keeps in-frame clones, though not all of them. The sample yields about 140,000 clones, about 75% seen once. This TCR was sampled from a woman aged 25 to 39 in good health and CMV-seronegative. Sequencing was done on a sample of PBMCs. V gene TRBV11-2 combines with J gene TRBJ2-5; D may be TRBD2 (6 bases). This CDR3 is CASSLQPAGSGETQYF. The CDR3 nucleotides are TGTGCCAGCAGCTTACAACCGGCGGGGAGCGGAGAGACCCAGTACTTC.